A selection of T cell receptor beta chains follows, all from one sample in a study of blood T cell repertoires in COVID-19. Assay: immunoSEQ multiplex PCR; the TCRdb copy retains only in-frame clones and omits some. This sample yields about 430,000 clones, of which roughly nine tenths are seen a single time; 0.9% to 1.2% belongs to the top ten. The material sequenced was PBMCs or T cells enriched from blood (not recorded which). The receptor set was obtained from a young man who had recovered from COVID-19. Both conserved end residues are part of each CDR3. D genes are given only for firm matches. Some rows have no size entry. The others give once, few or many, or a class for an expanded clone.

NA,TRBV7-9,NA,TRBJ2-1,CASSLALSGLLNEQFF,TGTGCCAGCAGCTTAGCGCTATCGGGACTCCTCAATGAGCAGTTCTTC
NA,TRBV6-5,NA,TRBJ1-5,CASSYSSDIPNQPQHF,TGTGCCAGCAGTTACTCGTCTGACATACCCAATCAGCCCCAGCATTTT
NA,TRBV6-1,TRBD2,TRBJ2-7,CASSEAPSGSKNEQYF,TGTGCCAGCAGTGAAGCGCCTAGCGGGAGTAAAAACGAGCAGTACTTC
NA,TRBV18,NA,TRBJ1-2,CASSPSAGANYGYTF,TGTGCCAGCTCACCCTCGGCGGGAGCTAACTATGGCTACACCTTC
NA,TRBV10-2,NA,TRBJ2-5,CASSEDPLSAGPQETQYF,TGCGCCAGCAGTGAGGACCCTCTTTCGGCAGGGCCCCAAGAGACCCAGTACTTC
once,TRBV27,NA,TRBJ1-5,CASSPAGANQPQHF,TGTGCCAGCAGTCCAGCAGGGGCAAATCAGCCCCAGCATTTT
NA,TRBV5-1,NA,TRBJ1-1,CASSVQGATEAFF,TGCGCCAGCAGCGTACAAGGGGCCACTGAAGCTTTCTTT
NA,TRBV7-2,NA,TRBJ2-7,CASSKRAVYEQYF,TGTGCCAGCAGCAAGAGGGCAGTCTACGAGCAGTACTTC
NA,TRBV28,TRBD1,TRBJ1-3,CASSSPLTGSGNTIYF,TGTGCCAGCAGTTCCCCTTTGACAGGGTCGGGAAACACCATATATTTT
NA,TRBV7-2,TRBD1,TRBJ2-7,CASKGQASSYEQYF,TGTGCCAGCAAAGGACAGGCGTCCTCCTACGAGCAGTACTTC
NA,TRBV5-1,NA,TRBJ1-6,CASRTDYNSPLHF,TGCGCCAGTAGGACAGATTATAATTCACCCCTCCACTTT
NA,TRBV9,NA,TRBJ1-6,CASSPGISSYNSPLHF,TGTGCCAGCAGCCCGGGAATTAGCTCCTATAATTCACCCCTCCACTTT
NA,TRBV13,TRBD2,TRBJ2-3,CASSYGLAGEMSTDTQYF,TGTGCCAGCAGCTACGGACTAGCGGGAGAAATGAGTACAGATACGCAGTATTTT
NA,TRBV15,TRBD2,TRBJ2-3,CATSRFSGTSGRDTQYF,TGTGCCACCAGCAGATTTTCCGGGACTAGCGGGAGGGATACGCAGTATTTT
once,TRBV5-4,NA,TRBJ2-5,CASSLAGKETQYF,TGTGCCAGCAGCTTGGCGGGAAAAGAGACCCAGTACTTC
NA,TRBV28,TRBD1,TRBJ1-5,CASGRQGVLILSNQPQHF,TGTGCCAGCGGCCGACAGGGGGTTTTGATACTGAGCAATCAGCCCCAGCATTTT
NA,TRBV18,TRBD1,TRBJ1-2,CASSPSQDRVVYGYTF,TGTGCCAGCTCACCTTCGCAGGACAGGGTTGTCTATGGCTACACCTTC
NA,TRBV5-1,TRBD2,TRBJ2-2,CASSSPSGMNTGELFF,TGCGCCAGCAGCTCGCCCAGCGGGATGAACACCGGGGAGCTGTTTTTT
NA,TRBV7-9,NA,TRBJ2-3,CASSSDLLVSTDTQYF,TGTGCCAGCAGCTCGGACTTGTTAGTGAGCACAGATACGCAGTATTTT
NA,TRBV3-1/TRBV3-2,NA,TRBJ1-2,CASSQGENYGYTF,TGTGCCAGCAGCCAAGGGGAGAACTATGGCTACACCTTC
once,TRBV7-8,NA,TRBJ2-1,CASSRDSSSYNEQFF,TGTGCCAGCAGCCGTGACTCGAGCTCCTACAATGAGCAGTTCTTC
NA,TRBV15,TRBD1,TRBJ1-2,CATSQGGGYGYTF,TGTGCCACCAGTCAGGGGGGTGGCTATGGCTACACCTTC
NA,TRBV29-1,NA,TRBJ2-1,CSVEEKLNEQFF,TGCAGCGTCGAGGAGAAACTGAATGAGCAGTTCTTC
NA,TRBV15,NA,TRBJ1-5,CATSRDLGEGQPQHF,TGTGCCACCAGCAGAGATCTGGGGGAGGGTCAGCCCCAGCATTTT
NA,TRBV5-1,NA,TRBJ2-1,CASSLVGNNEQFF,TGCGCCAGCAGCTTGGTCGGGAACAATGAGCAGTTCTTC
once,TRBV7-9,TRBD2,TRBJ2-3,CASSLGASGIGTQYF,TGTGCCAGCAGCTTAGGGGCTAGCGGGATTGGTACGCAGTATTTT
NA,TRBV5-1,NA,TRBJ2-1,CASSLGSGTYNEQFF,TGCGCCAGCAGCTTAGGGAGCGGAACCTACAATGAGCAGTTCTTC
NA,TRBV7-9,NA,TRBJ2-7,CASSLADLPHYEQYF,TGTGCCAGCAGCTTAGCGGACTTACCGCACTACGAGCAGTACTTC
few,TRBV5-1,TRBD1,TRBJ2-7,CASSLGRTGDIYEQYF,TGCGCCAGCAGCTTGGGAAGGACAGGAGACATCTACGAGCAGTACTTC
NA,TRBV5-1,NA,TRBJ2-5,CASSLDSGQETQYF,TGCGCCAGCAGCTTGGATAGCGGCCAAGAGACCCAGTACTTC
NA,TRBV3-1/TRBV3-2,TRBD1,TRBJ1-1,CASSQHGTGVTEAFF,TGTGCCAGCAGCCAGCACGGGACAGGCGTCACTGAAGCTTTCTTT
NA,TRBV19,NA,TRBJ1-4,CASSTPGQRLGGEKLFF,TGTGCCAGTAGTACCCCAGGACAACGGTTGGGAGGTGAAAAACTGTTTTTT
NA,TRBV28,NA,TRBJ1-1,CASSLSTVDTEAFF,TGTGCCAGCAGTTTATCAACAGTGGACACTGAAGCTTTCTTT
NA,TRBV7-9,TRBD1,TRBJ2-7,CASSLAGDRGYEQYF,TGTGCCAGCAGCTTAGCAGGGGACAGGGGCTACGAGCAGTACTTC
NA,TRBV6-5,NA,TRBJ1-2,CASSYVRSLNYGYTF,TGTGCCAGCAGTTACGTGAGAAGCCTCAACTATGGCTACACCTTC
NA,TRBV9,TRBD1,TRBJ1-3,CASSPTGEGNTIYF,TGTGCCAGCAGCCCTACAGGGGAAGGAAACACCATATATTTT
NA,TRBV6-5,NA,TRBJ2-7,CASTQRRADLSEQYF,TGTGCCAGCACCCAAAGGAGGGCCGATCTTTCCGAGCAGTACTTC
NA,TRBV18,NA,TRBJ1-3,CASSPGDTIYF,TGTGCCAGCTCACCAGGAGACACCATATATTTT
NA,TRBV7-2,TRBD1,TRBJ2-5,CASSLRGQGAETQYF,TGTGCCAGCAGCTTACGCGGACAGGGGGCTGAGACCCAGTACTTC
NA,TRBV6-5,NA,TRBJ1-1,CASRVSRATEAFF,TGTGCCAGCAGAGTAAGCAGGGCCACTGAAGCTTTCTTT
NA,TRBV9,TRBD2,TRBJ2-1,CASSVTSGRTYNEQFF,TGTGCCAGCAGCGTGACTAGCGGGAGGACCTACAATGAGCAGTTCTTC
NA,TRBV7-2,NA,TRBJ2-1,CASSKGTYNNEQFF,TGTGCCAGCAGCAAAGGGACATATAACAATGAGCAGTTCTTC
NA,TRBV12-3/TRBV12-4,NA,TRBJ2-5,CASKNAGRETQYF,TGTGCCAGCAAAAACGCGGGTCGGGAGACCCAGTACTTC
NA,TRBV19,NA,TRBJ1-5,CASAQELSNQPQHF,TGTGCCAGTGCCCAGGAACTTAGCAATCAGCCCCAGCATTTT
once,TRBV28,NA,TRBJ1-1,CASSLRSWVNTEAFF,TGTGCCAGCAGTTTAAGGAGCTGGGTGAACACTGAAGCTTTCTTT
NA,TRBV10-3,TRBD1,TRBJ1-2,CAISPGQGDYGYTF,TGTGCCATCAGCCCGGGACAGGGCGACTATGGCTACACCTTC
NA,TRBV4-1,NA,TRBJ2-7,CASSTPAVGSYEQYF,TGCGCCAGCAGCACACCGGCGGTTGGCTCCTACGAGCAGTACTTC
NA,TRBV27,NA,TRBJ1-4,CASSLLGGANEKLFF,TGTGCCAGCAGTTTATTGGGGGGGGCTAATGAAAAACTGTTTTTT
NA,TRBV19,TRBD1,TRBJ1-2,CASTKAGGADGYTF,TGTGCCAGTACCAAGGCAGGGGGCGCCGATGGCTACACCTTC
NA,TRBV27,NA,TRBJ2-1,CASSLSASSYNEQFF,TGTGCCAGCAGTTTAAGCGCGAGCTCCTACAATGAGCAGTTCTTC
NA,TRBV9,TRBD2,TRBJ2-2,CASSFRAGLGELFF,TGTGCCAGCAGCTTTAGAGCGGGGCTCGGGGAGCTGTTTTTT
few,TRBV7-2,TRBD2,TRBJ2-1,CASSSIAGAFNEQFF,TGTGCCAGCAGCTCTATAGCGGGAGCGTTCAATGAGCAGTTCTTC
NA,TRBV29-1,TRBD2,TRBJ2-1,CSVAVLGREDAQFF,TGCAGCGTTGCGGTATTAGGGCGGGAGGACGCGCAGTTCTTC